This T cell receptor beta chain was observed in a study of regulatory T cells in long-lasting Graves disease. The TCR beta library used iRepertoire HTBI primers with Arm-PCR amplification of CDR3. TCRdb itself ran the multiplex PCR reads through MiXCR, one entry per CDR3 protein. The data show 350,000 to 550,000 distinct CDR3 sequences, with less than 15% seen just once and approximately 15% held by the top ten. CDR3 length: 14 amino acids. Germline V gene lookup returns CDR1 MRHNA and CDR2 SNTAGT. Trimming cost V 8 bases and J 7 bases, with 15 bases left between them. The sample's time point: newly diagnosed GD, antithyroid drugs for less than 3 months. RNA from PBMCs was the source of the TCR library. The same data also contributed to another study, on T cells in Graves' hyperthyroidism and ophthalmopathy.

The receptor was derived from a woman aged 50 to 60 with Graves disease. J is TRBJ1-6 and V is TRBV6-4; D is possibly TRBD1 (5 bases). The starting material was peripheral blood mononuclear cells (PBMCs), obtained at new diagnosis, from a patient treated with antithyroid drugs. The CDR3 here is CASVVDSSNSPLHF. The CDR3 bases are TGTGCCAGCGTCGTAGACAGCTCCAATTCACCCCTCCACTTT.